Reported below is one T cell receptor (beta chain). The antigen is unknown. This record comes from a study of identifying expanded T cells in peripheral blood. Study observations and caveats: Across healthy donors, higher total template counts meant significantly greater roughly 2-week count variance. Over approximately two and four weeks, about 15 and 19 clones changed, versus around 1.2 between replicates.

TCRdb's table, derived via immunoSEQ multiplex PCR, lists solely in-frame clones and lacks some. The repertoire holds roughly 100,000 clones, with approximately 88% as singletons. Healthy donors had no documented immune events, such as infections, while sampled. The source of this sequence is a person between 18 and 70 years old in good health. The sample taken for sequencing was blood.

CDR3 in DNA: TGTGCCAGTAGTGTGGACGGCTACATTCAGTACTTC. This sequence encodes CASSVDGYIQYF. V usage is TRBV19 and J usage is TRBJ2-4; D is unclear. V dropped 5 bases and J dropped 8 bases, with 10 bases sitting between them. CDR3 length: 12 amino acids. Per the germline V gene, CDR1 is LNHDA and CDR2 is SQIVND (reference sequence).